This T cell receptor beta chain is drawn from a study of blood T cell repertoires in COVID-19. Sequenced by immunoSEQ multiplex PCR; TCRdb stores in-frame clones only, minus some. The table includes around 190,000 clones, around three quarters detected once. This CDR3 comprises 18 residues. Germline CDR1 and CDR2: SGHRS and YFSETQ. The V gene lost 0 bases and the J gene lost 4 bases, with 22 bases spanning the gap. The chain links TRBV5-1 to TRBJ1-1; D unclear. Sequenced: peripheral blood. The receptor was isolated from a man between 65 and 85 years old with active or convalescent COVID-19. Here the CDR3 DNA reads TGCGCCAGCAGCTTGGATTCGGGTAGCCCCGTGTTCAGCACTGAAGCTTTCTTT. Translated, it gives CASSLDSGSPVFSTEAFF.